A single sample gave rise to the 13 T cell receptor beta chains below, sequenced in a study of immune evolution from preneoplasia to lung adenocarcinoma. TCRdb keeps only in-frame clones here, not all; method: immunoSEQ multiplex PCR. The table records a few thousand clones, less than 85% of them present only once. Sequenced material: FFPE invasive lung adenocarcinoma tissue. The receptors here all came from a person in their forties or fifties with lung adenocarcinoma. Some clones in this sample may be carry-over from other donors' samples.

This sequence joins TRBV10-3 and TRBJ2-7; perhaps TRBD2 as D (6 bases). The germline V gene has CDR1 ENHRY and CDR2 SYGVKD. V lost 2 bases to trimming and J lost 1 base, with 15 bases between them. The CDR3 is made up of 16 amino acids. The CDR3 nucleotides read TGTGCCATCAGTGAGAGGAGTAGCGGAAGTTCCTACGAGCAGTACTTC. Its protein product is CAISERSSGSSYEQYF.

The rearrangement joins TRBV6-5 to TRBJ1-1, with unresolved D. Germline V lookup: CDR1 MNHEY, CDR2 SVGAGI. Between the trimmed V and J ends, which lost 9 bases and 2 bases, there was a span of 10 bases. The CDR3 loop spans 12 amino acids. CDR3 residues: CASGVYNTEAFF. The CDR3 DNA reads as TGTGCCAGTGGGGTTTATAACACTGAAGCTTTCTTT.

CDR3 in amino acids: CASSVGSWASEPEQFF. The DNA of the CDR3 is TGTGCCAGCAGCGTAGGGTCTTGGGCTAGCGAGCCTGAGCAGTTCTTC. The chain employs TRBV9 and TRBJ2-1; D might be TRBD2 (6 bases). Germline loops: CDR1 SGDLS, CDR2 YYNGEE. The length of the CDR3 is 16 residues. The V gene lost 0 bases and the J gene lost 9 bases, with 19 bases spanning the gap. Using reference TRBV9 and TRBJ2-1 for the parts outside the CDR3, the full variable domain is DSGVTQTPKHLITATGQRVTLRCSPRSGDLSVYWYQQSLDQGLQFLIQYYNGEERAKGNILERFSAQQFPDLHSELNLSSLELGDSALYFCASSVGSWASEPEQFFGPGTRLTVL.

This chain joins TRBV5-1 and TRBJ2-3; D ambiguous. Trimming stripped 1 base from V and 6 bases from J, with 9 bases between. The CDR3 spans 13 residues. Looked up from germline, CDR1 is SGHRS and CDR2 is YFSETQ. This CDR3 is CASSLMILDTQYF. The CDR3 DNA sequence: TGCGCCAGCAGCTTGATGATCCTGGATACGCAGTATTTT.

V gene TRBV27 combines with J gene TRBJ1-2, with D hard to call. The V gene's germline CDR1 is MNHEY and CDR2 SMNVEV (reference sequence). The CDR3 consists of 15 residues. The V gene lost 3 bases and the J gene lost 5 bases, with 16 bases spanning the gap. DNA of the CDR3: TGTGCCAGCAGTTTTCGTGTTTTGTCTACGTATGGCTACACCTTC. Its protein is CASSFRVLSTYGYTF.

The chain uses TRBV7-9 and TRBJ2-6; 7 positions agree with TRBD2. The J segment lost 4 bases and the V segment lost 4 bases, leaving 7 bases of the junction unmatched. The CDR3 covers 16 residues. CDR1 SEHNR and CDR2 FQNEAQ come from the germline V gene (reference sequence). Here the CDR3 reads CASSWGAGLGANVLTF. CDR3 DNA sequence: TGTGCCAGCAGCTGGGGAGCGGGGCTCGGGGCCAACGTCCTGACTTTC. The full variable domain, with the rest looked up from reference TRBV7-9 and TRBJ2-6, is DTGVSQNPRHKITKRGQNVTFRCDPISEHNRLYWYRQTLGQGPEFLTYFQNEAQLEKSRLLSDRFSAERPKGSFSTLEIQRTEQGDSAMYLCASSWGAGLGANVLTFGAGSRLTVL.

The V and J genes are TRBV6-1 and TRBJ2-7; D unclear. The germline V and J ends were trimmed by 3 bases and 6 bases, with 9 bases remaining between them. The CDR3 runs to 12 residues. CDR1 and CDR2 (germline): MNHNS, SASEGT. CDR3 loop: CASSDGGTEQYF. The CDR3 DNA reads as TGTGCCAGCAGTGATGGCGGTACCGAGCAGTACTTC.

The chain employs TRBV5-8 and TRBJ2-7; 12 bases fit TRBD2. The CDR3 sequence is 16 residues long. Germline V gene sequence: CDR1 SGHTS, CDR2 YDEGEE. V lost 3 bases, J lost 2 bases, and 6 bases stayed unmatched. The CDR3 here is CASSWTRLAGAYEQYF. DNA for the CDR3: TGTGCCAGCAGCTGGACGCGACTAGCGGGAGCCTACGAGCAGTACTTC.

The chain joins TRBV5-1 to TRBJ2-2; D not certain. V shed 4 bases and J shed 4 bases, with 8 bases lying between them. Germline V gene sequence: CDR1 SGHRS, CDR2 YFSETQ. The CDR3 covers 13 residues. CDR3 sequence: CASSIGSTGELFF. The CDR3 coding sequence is TGCGCCAGCAGCATTGGAAGCACCGGGGAGCTGTTTTTT.

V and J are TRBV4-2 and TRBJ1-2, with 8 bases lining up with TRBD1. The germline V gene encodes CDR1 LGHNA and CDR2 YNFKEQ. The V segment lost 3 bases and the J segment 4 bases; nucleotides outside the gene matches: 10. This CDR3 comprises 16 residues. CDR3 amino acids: CASSHQTGDPIYGYTF. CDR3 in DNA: TGTGCCAGCAGCCACCAGACAGGGGACCCCATCTATGGCTACACCTTC.

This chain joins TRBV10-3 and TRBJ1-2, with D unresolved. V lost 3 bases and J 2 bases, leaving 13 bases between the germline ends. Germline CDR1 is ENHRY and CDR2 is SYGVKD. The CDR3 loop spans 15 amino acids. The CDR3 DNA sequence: TGTGCCATCAGTGACAGGATACAGACCAACTATGGCTACACCTTC. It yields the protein CAISDRIQTNYGYTF.

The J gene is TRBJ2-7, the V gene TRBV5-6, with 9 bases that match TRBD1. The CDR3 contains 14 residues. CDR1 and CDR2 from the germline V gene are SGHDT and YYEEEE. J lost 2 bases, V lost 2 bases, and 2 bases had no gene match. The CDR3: CASSFGTGTYEQYF. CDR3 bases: TGTGCCAGCAGCTTCGGGACAGGGACCTACGAGCAGTACTTC. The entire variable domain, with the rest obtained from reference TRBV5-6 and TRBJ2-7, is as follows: DAGVTQSPTHLIKTRGQQVTLRCSPKSGHDTVSWYQQALGQGPQFIFQYYEEEERQRGNFPDRFSGHQFPNYSSELNVNALLLGDSALYLCASSFGTGTYEQYFGPGTRLTVT.

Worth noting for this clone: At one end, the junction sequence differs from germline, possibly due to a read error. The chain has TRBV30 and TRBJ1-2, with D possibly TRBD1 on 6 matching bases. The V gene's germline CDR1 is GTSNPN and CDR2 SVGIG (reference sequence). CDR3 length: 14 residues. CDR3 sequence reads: CAWSSGGTNYDYTF. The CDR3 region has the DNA TGTGCCTGGAGTTCGGGGGGCACAAACTATGACTACACCTTC.